This T cell receptor (beta chain) comes out of a study of a mutant IDH1 vaccine in newly diagnosed glioma. For the study at large: The sex distribution of treated patients was about 60% male and roughly 38% female, with a mean age of around 40 years.

The CDR3 sequence is 15 residues long. Trimming cost V 2 bases and J 12 bases; bases outside gene matches: 8. Germline CDR1 reads SGHTA; CDR2 reads FQGNSA. This clone was recorded only once. TCRdb's table, derived via immunoSEQ multiplex PCR, lists solely in-frame clones and lacks some. The sample consists of roughly 86,000 clones, roughly 78% of them appearing once. The time point: baseline, week 1 (first vaccination visit). The treatment is: pre-vaccination baseline after standard-of-care therapy. The TCR comes from a middle-aged man with glioma. Sequences were derived from PBMCs, sampled from a glioma patient treated with radiotherapy, temozolomide or both. The chain uses TRBV7-2 and TRBJ2-1; 12 nucleotides agree with TRBD2. The chain's CDR3 is CASSLIGLAGKAQFF. The CDR3 DNA follows: TGTGCCAGCAGCTTAATCGGACTAGCGGGAAAAGCGCAGTTCTTC. The full variable domain, rest sourced from reference TRBV7-2 and TRBJ2-1, is GAGVSQSPSNKVTEKGKDVELRCDPISGHTALYWYRQSLGQGLEFLIYFQGNSAPDKSGLPSDRFSAERTGGSVSTLTIQRTQQEDSAVYLCASSLIGLAGKAQFFGPGTRLTVL.